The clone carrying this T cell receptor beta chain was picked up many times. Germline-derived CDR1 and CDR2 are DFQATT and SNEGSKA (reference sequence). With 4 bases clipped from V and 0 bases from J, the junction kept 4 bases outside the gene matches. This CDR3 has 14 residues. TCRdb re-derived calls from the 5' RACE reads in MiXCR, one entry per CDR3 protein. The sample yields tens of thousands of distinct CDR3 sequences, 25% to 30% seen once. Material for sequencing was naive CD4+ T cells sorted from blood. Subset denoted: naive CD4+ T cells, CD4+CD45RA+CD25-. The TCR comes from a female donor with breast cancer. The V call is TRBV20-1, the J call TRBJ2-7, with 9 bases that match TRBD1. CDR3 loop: CSAIGTGTSYEQYF. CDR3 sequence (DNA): TGCAGTGCTATCGGGACAGGGACCTCCTACGAGCAGTACTTC.